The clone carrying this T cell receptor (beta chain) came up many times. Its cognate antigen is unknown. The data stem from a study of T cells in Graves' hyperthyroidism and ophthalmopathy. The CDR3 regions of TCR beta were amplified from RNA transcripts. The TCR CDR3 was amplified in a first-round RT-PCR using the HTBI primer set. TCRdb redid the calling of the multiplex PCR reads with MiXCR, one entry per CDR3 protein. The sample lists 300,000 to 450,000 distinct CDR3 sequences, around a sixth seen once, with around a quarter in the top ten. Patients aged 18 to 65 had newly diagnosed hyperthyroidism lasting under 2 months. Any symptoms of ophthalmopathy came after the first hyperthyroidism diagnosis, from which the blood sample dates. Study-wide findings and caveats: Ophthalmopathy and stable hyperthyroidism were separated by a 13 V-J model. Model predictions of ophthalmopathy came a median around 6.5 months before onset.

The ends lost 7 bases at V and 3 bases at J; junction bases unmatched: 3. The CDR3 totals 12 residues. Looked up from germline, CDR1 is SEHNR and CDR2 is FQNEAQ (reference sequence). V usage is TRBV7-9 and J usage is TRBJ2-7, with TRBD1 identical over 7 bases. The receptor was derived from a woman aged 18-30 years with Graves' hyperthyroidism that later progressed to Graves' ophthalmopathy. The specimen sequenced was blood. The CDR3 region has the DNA TGTGCCAGCACCCCAGGGGGCTACGAGCAGTACTTC. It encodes CASTPGGYEQYF.